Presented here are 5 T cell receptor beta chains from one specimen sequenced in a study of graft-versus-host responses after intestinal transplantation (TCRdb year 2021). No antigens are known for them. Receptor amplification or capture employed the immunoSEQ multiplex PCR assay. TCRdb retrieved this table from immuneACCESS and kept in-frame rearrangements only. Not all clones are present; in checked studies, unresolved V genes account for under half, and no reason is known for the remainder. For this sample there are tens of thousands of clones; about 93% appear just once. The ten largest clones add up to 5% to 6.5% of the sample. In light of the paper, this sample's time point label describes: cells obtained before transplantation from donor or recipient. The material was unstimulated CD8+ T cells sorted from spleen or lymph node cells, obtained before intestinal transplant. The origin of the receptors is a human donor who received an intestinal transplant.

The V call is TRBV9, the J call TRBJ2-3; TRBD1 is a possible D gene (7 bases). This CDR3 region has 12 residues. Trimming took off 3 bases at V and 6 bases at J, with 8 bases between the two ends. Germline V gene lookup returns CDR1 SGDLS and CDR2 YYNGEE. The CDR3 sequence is CASSAGGDTQYF. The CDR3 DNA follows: TGTGCCAGCAGCGCAGGGGGGGATACGCAGTATTTT.

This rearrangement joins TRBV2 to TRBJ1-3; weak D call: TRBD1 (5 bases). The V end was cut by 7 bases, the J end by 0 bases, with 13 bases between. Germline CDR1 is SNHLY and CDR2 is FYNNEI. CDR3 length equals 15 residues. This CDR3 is CASNGGPHSGNTIYF. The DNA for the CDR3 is TGTGCCAGCAATGGGGGACCGCACTCTGGAAACACCATATATTTT.

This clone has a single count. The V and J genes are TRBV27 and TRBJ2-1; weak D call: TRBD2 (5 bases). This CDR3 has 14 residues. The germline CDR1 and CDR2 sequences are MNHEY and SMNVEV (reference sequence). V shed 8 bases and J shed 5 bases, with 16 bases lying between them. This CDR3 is CASSLLGLDNEQFF. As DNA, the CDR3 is TGTGCCAGCTCCCTCCTCGGACTGGACAATGAGCAGTTCTTC.

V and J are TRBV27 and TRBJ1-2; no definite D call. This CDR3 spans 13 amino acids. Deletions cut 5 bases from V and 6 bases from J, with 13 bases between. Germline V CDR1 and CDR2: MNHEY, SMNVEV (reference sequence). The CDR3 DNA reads TGTGCCAGCAGTGCTGCAGAGGGTAATGGCTACACCTTC. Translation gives CASSAAEGNGYTF.

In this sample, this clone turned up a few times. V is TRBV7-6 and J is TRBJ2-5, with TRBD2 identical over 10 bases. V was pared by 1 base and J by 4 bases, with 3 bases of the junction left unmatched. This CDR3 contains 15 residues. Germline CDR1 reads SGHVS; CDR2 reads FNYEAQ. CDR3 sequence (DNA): TGTGCCAGCAGCTTAGGCGCTAGCGGGAGAGAGACCCAGTACTTC. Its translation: CASSLGASGRETQYF.